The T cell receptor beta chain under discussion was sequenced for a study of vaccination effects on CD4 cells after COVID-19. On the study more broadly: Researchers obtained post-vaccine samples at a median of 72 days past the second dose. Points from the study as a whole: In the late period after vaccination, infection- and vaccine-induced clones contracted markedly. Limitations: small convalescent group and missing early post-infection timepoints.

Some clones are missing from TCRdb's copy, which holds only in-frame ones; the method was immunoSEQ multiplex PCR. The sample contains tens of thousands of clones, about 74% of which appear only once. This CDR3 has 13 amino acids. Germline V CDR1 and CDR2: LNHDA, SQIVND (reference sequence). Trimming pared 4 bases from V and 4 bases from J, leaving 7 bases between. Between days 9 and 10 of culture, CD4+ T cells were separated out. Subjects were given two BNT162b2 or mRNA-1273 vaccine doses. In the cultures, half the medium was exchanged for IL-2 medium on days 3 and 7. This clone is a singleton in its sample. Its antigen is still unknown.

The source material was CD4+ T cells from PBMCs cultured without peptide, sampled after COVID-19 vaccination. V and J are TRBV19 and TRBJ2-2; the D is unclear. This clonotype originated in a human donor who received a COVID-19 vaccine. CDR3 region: CASSRVGTGELFF. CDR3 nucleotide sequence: TGTGCCAGTAGTAGGGTAGGCACCGGGGAGCTGTTTTTT.